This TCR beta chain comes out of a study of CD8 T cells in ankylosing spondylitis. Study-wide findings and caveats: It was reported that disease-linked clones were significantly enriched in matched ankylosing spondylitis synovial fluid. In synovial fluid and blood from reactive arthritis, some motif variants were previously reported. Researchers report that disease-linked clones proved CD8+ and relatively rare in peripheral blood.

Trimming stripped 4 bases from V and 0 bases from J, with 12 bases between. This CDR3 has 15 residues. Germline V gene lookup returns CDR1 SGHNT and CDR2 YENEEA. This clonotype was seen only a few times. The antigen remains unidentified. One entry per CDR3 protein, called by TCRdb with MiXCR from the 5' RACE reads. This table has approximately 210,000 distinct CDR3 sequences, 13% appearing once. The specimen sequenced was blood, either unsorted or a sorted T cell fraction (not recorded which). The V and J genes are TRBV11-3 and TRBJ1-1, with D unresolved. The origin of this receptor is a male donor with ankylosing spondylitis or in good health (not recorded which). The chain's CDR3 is CASSYSGEMNTEAFF. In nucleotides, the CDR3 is TGTGCCAGCAGCTACTCCGGTGAAATGAACACTGAAGCTTTCTTT.